Presented here are 29 T cell receptor beta chains from one specimen sequenced in a study of blood T cell repertoires in COVID-19. The assay was immunoSEQ multiplex PCR, and TCRdb's table has in-frame clones only and misses some. The sample records roughly 32,000 clones, 90% being singletons. Material: peripheral blood. The source of these receptors is a man aged 70-80 years with active or convalescent COVID-19.

The gene calls are TRBV7-2 and TRBJ1-3, with 7 bases identical to TRBD1. The CDR3 runs to 16 residues. Unmatched junction bases numbered 9, after V lost 5 bases and J lost 2 bases. From germline, CDR1 is SGHTA and CDR2 FQGNSA. The CDR3 loop reads CASSRSLTGAGNTIYF. CDR3 nucleotides: TGTGCCAGCAGCCGGAGCCTAACAGGGGCTGGAAACACCATATATTTT.

The V gene is TRBV5-4, the J gene TRBJ2-6; TRBD1 aligns across 8 bases. V was clipped by 5 bases and J by 4 bases; unmatched bases: 8. The CDR3 has 16 amino acids. CDR1 is SGHNT and CDR2 is YYREEE in the germline V gene (reference sequence). DNA for the CDR3: TGTGCCAGCAGTCGGCAGGGGGCGCAAGGGGCCAACGTCCTGACTTTC. Translation gives CASSRQGAQGANVLTF.

This clone was seen once. The chain couples TRBV5-6 to TRBJ1-1; D perhaps matches TRBD1 (5 bases). The CDR3 has 13 residues. V was shortened by 4 bases and J by 2 bases, with 9 bases between the two germline ends. The germline V gene has CDR1 SGHDT and CDR2 YYEEEE. The CDR3 reads CASSQGSNTEAFF. The CDR3 nucleotides read TGTGCCAGCAGCCAGGGATCTAACACTGAAGCTTTCTTT.

This chain connects TRBV21-1 to TRBJ1-2. TRBV21-1 is recorded as a pseudogene. The CDR3 consists of 16 residues. The CDR3, as DNA: TGTGCCAGCAGCAAAGGGGCAGGGGAGGGTAACTATGGCTACACCTTC. Amino acids: CASSKGAGEGNYGYTF.

The chain combines TRBV5-4 with TRBJ1-2, with unresolved D. Germline assignment: CDR1 SGHNT and CDR2 YYREEE (reference sequence). The CDR3 is 14 amino acids. V lost 0 bases to trimming and J lost 2 bases, with 8 bases between them. CDR3 nucleotides: TGTGCCAGCAGCTTGGGCCAGGAAAACTATGGCTACACCTTC. Translation gives CASSLGQENYGYTF.

CDR3 amino acids: CASSFSGTEQYF. The CDR3 DNA is TGCGCCAGCAGTTTTTCAGGGACAGAGCAGTACTTC. The gene calls are TRBV5-1 and TRBJ2-7; D is possibly TRBD1 (6 bases). The CDR3 sequence is 12 residues long. Trimming took 5 bases from V and 7 from J, leaving 13 bases between them. The V gene's germline CDR1 is SGHRS and CDR2 YFSETQ. The entire variable domain, with the rest obtained from reference TRBV5-1 and TRBJ2-7, is as follows: KAGVTQTPRYLIKTRGQQVTLSCSPISGHRSVSWYQQTPGQGLQFLFEYFSETQRNKGNFPGRFSGRQFSNSRSEMNVSTLELGDSALYLCASSFSGTEQYFGPGTRLTVT.

The chain employs TRBV28 and TRBJ2-5; D might be TRBD1 (5 bases). Trimming pared 6 bases from V and 1 base from J, leaving 12 bases between. The length of the CDR3 is 14 residues. Germline CDR1 reads MDHEN; CDR2 reads SYDVKM. CDR3 nucleotide sequence: TGTGCCAGCAGCCTAACGACAGCCCAAGAGACCCAGTACTTC. It yields the protein CASSLTTAQETQYF.

The rearrangement links TRBV6-2 or TRBV6-3 to TRBJ1-1; D is unclear. This CDR3 contains 14 residues. CDR1 and CDR2 from the germline V gene are MNHEY and SVGEGT. V lost 1 base and J 0 bases, leaving 6 bases between the germline ends. The CDR3 bases are TGTGCCAGCAGTTACTACGGGGTGAACACTGAAGCTTTCTTT. This gives the protein CASSYYGVNTEAFF.

The J gene is TRBJ2-1, the V gene TRBV10-3, with D possibly matching TRBD2 (6 bases). V dropped 0 bases and J dropped 8 bases, with 11 bases sitting between them. The CDR3 is made up of 14 amino acids. Germline lookup yields CDR1 ENHRY and CDR2 SYGVKD. The CDR3 spells CAISESRTTHEQFF. In DNA, the CDR3 is TGTGCCATCAGTGAGTCGAGGACTACCCATGAGCAGTTCTTC.

This sequence joins TRBV14 and TRBJ1-1; D ambiguous. CDR1 and CDR2 from the germline V gene are SGHDN and FVKESK. V lost 6 bases, J lost 4 bases, and 18 bases lay in between. The CDR3 is 15 residues long. The CDR3 protein is CASRHLLGGSTEAFF. The CDR3 nucleotides read TGTGCCAGCAGGCACCTTCTCGGAGGTAGCACTGAAGCTTTCTTT.

V gene TRBV19 combines with J gene TRBJ1-5, with 7 bases that match TRBD1. CDR1 and CDR2 (germline): LNHDA, SQIVND (reference sequence). V was pared by 2 bases and J by 4 bases, with 8 bases of the junction left unmatched. The CDR3 extends over 16 amino acids. The CDR3 is CASSINPGTDNQPQHF. CDR3 in DNA: TGTGCCAGTAGTATAAATCCTGGGACAGATAATCAGCCCCAGCATTTT.

The chain employs TRBV5-1 and TRBJ2-7, with TRBD2 as a possible D gene (7 bases). Germline lookup yields CDR1 SGHRS and CDR2 YFSETQ. CDR3 length equals 14 residues. Trimming left V 2 bases short and J 7 bases short, with 16 bases between. The CDR3 DNA sequence: TGCGCCAGCAGCTTAAGCGGGACAATCGGGGAGCAGTACTTC. Translation: CASSLSGTIGEQYF.

V is TRBV18 and J is TRBJ1-2; D might be TRBD1 (6 bases). V gave up 8 bases and J gave up 4 bases, with 17 bases separating them. Per the germline V gene, CDR1 is KGHSH and CDR2 is LQKENI. The CDR3 is 14 residues long. CDR3 nucleotides: TGTGCCAGCGTCGCTTCCCAGGGGAGCTATGGCTACACCTTC. It encodes CASVASQGSYGYTF.

The V call is TRBV30, the J call TRBJ2-2; maybe TRBD1 (8 bases). Trimming took off 0 bases at V and 6 bases at J, with 11 bases between the two ends. The CDR3 runs 14 residues. Germline V gene sequence: CDR1 GTSNPN, CDR2 SVGIG (reference sequence). The CDR3 DNA follows: TGTGCCTGGAGTGTACAGGGGGGGCCCGGGGAGCTGTTTTTT. This sequence encodes CAWSVQGGPGELFF.

The chain's CDR3 is CAINKGQGLTEAFF. The CDR3, as DNA: TGTGCCATCAATAAGGGACAGGGACTTACTGAAGCTTTCTTT. This chain uses TRBV10-3 with TRBJ1-1; the match to TRBD1 covers 9 bases. Germline assignment: CDR1 ENHRY and CDR2 SYGVKD. CDR3 size: 14 residues. Trimming at V came to 7 bases and at J to 5 bases, leaving 8 bases not matched to a gene.

CDR3 sequence: CASSLYATGELFF. The CDR3 DNA reads as TGTGCCAGCAGCCTTTATGCGACCGGGGAGCTGTTTTTT. The chain is built from TRBV11-3 and TRBJ2-2; D gene ambiguous. The CDR3 length is 13 residues. CDR1 and CDR2 (germline): SGHNT, YENEEA. Between the trimmed V and J ends, which lost 5 bases and 5 bases, there was a span of 9 bases. Full variable domain (remainder filled in from reference TRBV11-3 and TRBJ2-2): EAGVVQSPRYKIIEKKQPVAFWCNPISGHNTLYWYLQNLGQGPELLIRYENEEAVDDSQLPKDRFSAERLKGVDSTLKIQPAELGDSAVYLCASSLYATGELFFGEGSRLTVL.

Regarding this clone: This specimen includes other DNA sequences encoding the same CDR3. The chain joins TRBV5-1 to TRBJ1-1, with a tentative D call TRBD1 (6 bases). V shed 0 bases and J shed 4 bases, with 16 bases lying between them. Germline CDR1 and CDR2: SGHRS and YFSETQ. CDR3 size: 16 residues. CDR3 nucleotides: TGCGCCAGCAGCTTGGCCTGGGACACAGTCGGCACTGAAGCTTTCTTT. Translating it yields CASSLAWDTVGTEAFF.

V and J are TRBV4-3 and TRBJ1-2; D is perhaps TRBD1 (5 bases). Looked up from germline, CDR1 is LGHNA and CDR2 is YSLEER. The length of the CDR3 is 15 residues. The V end was cut by 0 bases, the J end by 4 bases, with 12 bases between. The CDR3 region is CASSQDYGGSYGYTF. The DNA of the CDR3 is TGCGCCAGCAGCCAAGATTATGGGGGGTCCTATGGCTACACCTTC.

The V call is TRBV29-1, the J call TRBJ1-1; possible D gene TRBD1, 6 bases. Germline loops: CDR1 SQVTM, CDR2 ANQGSEA. V lost 0 bases and J lost 3, with 23 bases in between. The CDR3 is 18 residues long. For the CDR3, the DNA is TGCAGCGTTGAAGATACGATTTTCCGGGGGGCGGGGGACACTGAAGCTTTCTTT. Its protein product is CSVEDTIFRGAGDTEAFF.

The rearrangement joins TRBV7-9 to TRBJ1-1; 7 bases align to TRBD1. After removal of 4 bases from V and 1 base from J, the junction contained 3 bases not matched to a gene. This CDR3 is built from 14 residues. CDR1 is SEHNR and CDR2 is FQNEAQ in the germline V gene (reference sequence). The CDR3 nucleotides read TGTGCCAGCAGCTCCCGGACAGGGAACACTGAAGCTTTCTTT. Translated, it gives CASSSRTGNTEAFF.

This chain connects TRBV6-5 to TRBJ2-7; 9 positions match TRBD1. The J segment lost 3 bases and the V segment lost 6 bases, leaving 6 bases of the junction unmatched. The V gene's germline CDR1 is MNHEY and CDR2 SVGAGI. The CDR3 is 14 residues long. CDR3 sequence: CASSPTGGFYEQYF. DNA for the CDR3: TGTGCCAGCAGCCCGACAGGGGGATTCTACGAGCAGTACTTC.

The chain combines TRBV29-1 with TRBJ2-5, with TRBD1 matching 10 bases. There are 14 residues in the CDR3. V trimming: 7 bases; J trimming: 3 bases; junction bases outside the gene matches: 8. CDR1 is SQVTM, CDR2 ANQGSEA, per germline. Here the CDR3 reads CSGSGTGAKETQYF. CDR3 DNA sequence: TGCAGCGGATCCGGGACAGGGGCGAAAGAGACCCAGTACTTC.

V is TRBV11-2 and J is TRBJ2-5; 8 bases are a match to TRBD2. V dropped 5 bases and J dropped 8; count of bases not matched to a gene: 16. CDR1 SGHAT and CDR2 FQNNGV come from the germline V gene. This CDR3 has 16 residues. CDR3: CASSRDLFSAGGTQYF. The CDR3 DNA reads as TGTGCCAGCAGCCGGGACCTCTTTAGTGCGGGGGGAACCCAGTACTTC.

V usage is TRBV4-1 and J usage is TRBJ1-1; unclear D gene. Germline assignment: CDR1 MGHRA and CDR2 YSYEKL. CDR3 length equals 15 residues. Trimming stripped 0 bases from V and 1 base from J, with 9 bases between. CDR3 sequence (DNA): TGCGCCAGCAGCCAAGAGGCCCGCACGAACACTGAAGCTTTCTTT. It codes for CASSQEARTNTEAFF.

This clone appeared once. The rearrangement links TRBV7-9 to TRBJ1-5; D is possibly TRBD1 (5 bases). V was clipped by 6 bases and J by 2 bases, with 14 bases between them. CDR1 and CDR2 (germline): SEHNR, FQNEAQ (reference sequence). This CDR3 region has 15 residues. The CDR3 sequence: CASSQGPSGNQPQHF. In DNA form, the CDR3 reads TGTGCCAGCAGTCAGGGCCCGAGCGGCAATCAGCCCCAGCATTTT.

This chain connects TRBV7-9 to TRBJ1-4, with a possible D match to TRBD1 (6 bases). CDR1 SEHNR and CDR2 FQNEAQ come from the germline V gene (reference sequence). The V gene lost 7 bases and the J gene lost 8 bases, with 17 bases spanning the gap. The CDR3 has 14 amino acids. The DNA of the CDR3 is TGTGCCAGCACTTCCCCTTCGACAGGAGAAAAACTGTTTTTT. It yields the protein CASTSPSTGEKLFF.

This chain connects TRBV6-7 to TRBJ1-5; D is perhaps TRBD1 (6 bases). TRBV6-7 is designated an ORF whose function remains uncertain. This CDR3 is 18 amino acids long. The V and J ends lost 0 bases and 1 base respectively, with 16 bases between them. The DNA of the CDR3 is TGTGCCAGCAGTTACTCGAGGGGGGGTGTTGGGAGCAATCAGCCCCAGCATTTT. This gives the protein CASSYSRGGVGSNQPQHF.

The chain carries TRBV28 and TRBJ2-3, with D uncertain. CDR1 and CDR2 from the germline V gene are MDHEN and SYDVKM. V dropped 7 bases and J dropped 5 bases, with 10 bases sitting between them. This CDR3 comprises 12 residues. CDR3 bases: TGTGCCAGCACCGCCCTAGGAGATACGCAGTATTTT. This gives the protein CASTALGDTQYF.

The CDR3 is CASSLGTLDEQFF. CDR3 DNA sequence: TGTGCCAGCAGCCTCGGGACACTTGATGAGCAGTTCTTC. This sequence joins TRBV7-9 and TRBJ2-1; the D gene is possibly TRBD1 (6 bases). V was pared by 5 bases and J by 8 bases, with 13 bases between. Germline V gene sequence: CDR1 SEHNR, CDR2 FQNEAQ (reference sequence). The CDR3 loop spans 13 amino acids.